The 13 T cell receptor beta chains listed next were all sequenced from one sample in a study of OX40 agonist ivuxolimab in advanced cancers. Measured with immunoSEQ multiplex PCR; TCRdb has only the in-frame clones, and not every one. Of tens of thousands of clones in the sample, 75% to 90% were seen once. The sequenced sample was CD4+ or CD8+ T cells sorted from blood, obtained in a trial of the OX40 agonist ivuxolimab. These receptors originate from an adult with an advanced solid tumor such as melanoma, head and neck, liver or kidney cancer.

The rearrangement uses TRBV5-1 and TRBJ2-1, with a weak D call TRBD2 (5 bases). The CDR3 is 13 residues long. V was clipped by 4 bases and J by 12 bases, with 17 bases between them. Germline-derived CDR1 and CDR2 are SGHRS and YFSETQ. The CDR3 DNA reads as TGCGCCAGCAGCGTGGACCCCGGGAATCGGCAGTTCTTC. Translation: CASSVDPGNRQFF.

The V and J genes are TRBV11-2 and TRBJ2-7, with D maybe TRBD2 (5 bases). This CDR3 contains 13 residues. V lost 4 bases and J 4 bases, leaving 11 bases between the germline ends. In germline, CDR1 is SGHAT, CDR2 FQNNGV. CDR3 loop: CASSSFSEYEQYF. CDR3 sequence (DNA): TGTGCCAGCAGCTCGTTTAGCGAGTACGAGCAGTACTTC. Looking up the rest from reference TRBV11-2 and TRBJ2-7 gives the full variable domain: EAGVAQSPRYKIIEKRQSVAFWCNPISGHATLYWYQQILGQGPKLLIQFQNNGVVDDSQLPKDRFSAERLKGVDSTLKIQPAKLEDSAVYLCASSSFSEYEQYFGPGTRLTVT.

This clone has a handful of counts. The chain couples TRBV5-1 to TRBJ2-7; D tentatively fits TRBD1 or TRBD2 (5 bases each). The ends were cut back, 0 bases at V and 2 bases at J, with 18 bases in the middle. The CDR3 spans 17 residues. Per germline, CDR1 SGHRS and CDR2 YFSETQ. CDR3 nucleotides: TGCGCCAGCAGCTTGGAAGGCTTCCGGGACGGCCCCTACGAGCAGTACTTC. Protein product: CASSLEGFRDGPYEQYF.

J is TRBJ2-7 and V is TRBV11-3; unclear D gene. The germline gives CDR1 SGHNT, CDR2 YENEEA. The CDR3 covers 17 residues. V lost 5 bases and J lost 4, with 24 bases in between. The CDR3 region has the DNA TGTGCCAGCAGCCCGCGACTCACCTACAGCGAACAGTACGAGCAGTACTTC. It codes for CASSPRLTYSEQYEQYF.

This chain connects TRBV19 to TRBJ2-4, with D tentatively TRBD1 or TRBD2 (5 bases each). Trimming took off 4 bases at V and 11 bases at J, with 15 bases between the two ends. CDR1 is LNHDA and CDR2 is SQIVND in the germline V gene (reference sequence). This CDR3 region has 13 residues. This CDR3 is CASSRGTVGVQYF. As DNA, the CDR3 is TGTGCCAGTAGTAGGGGGACGGTTGGGGTTCAGTACTTC.

The V gene is TRBV6-5, the J gene TRBJ2-7; D gene ambiguous. The V end was cut by 0 bases, the J end by 0 bases, with 9 bases between. Looked up from germline, CDR1 is MNHEY and CDR2 is SVGAGI. This CDR3 is built from 15 residues. CDR3 loop: CASSYSTVSSYEQYF. The CDR3 DNA is TGTGCCAGCAGTTACTCAACAGTAAGCTCCTACGAGCAGTACTTC.

The rearrangement joins TRBV5-1 to TRBJ2-2; no firm D call. The CDR3 covers 17 residues. Germline CDR1 reads SGHRS; CDR2 reads YFSETQ. V gave up 1 base and J gave up 4 bases, with 17 bases separating them. The CDR3 here is CASSLLAVRSATGELFF. CDR3 coding DNA: TGCGCCAGCAGCTTGTTGGCCGTACGGAGCGCCACCGGGGAGCTGTTTTTT.

This sequence joins TRBV7-3 and TRBJ2-3; possibly TRBD1 or TRBD2 for D (5 bases each). The germline V gene encodes CDR1 SGHTA and CDR2 FQGTGA. V lost 2 bases and J lost 5, with 14 bases in between. The CDR3 sequence is 15 residues long. CDR3 amino acids: CASSLPGTSEDTQYF. For the CDR3, the DNA is TGTGCCAGCAGCTTACCTGGGACCTCTGAAGATACGCAGTATTTT.

Turning to this clone: This specimen includes other DNA sequences encoding the same CDR3. The chain recombines TRBV9 with TRBJ2-3, with D hard to call. The CDR3 is made up of 12 amino acids. Trimming took 0 bases from V and 5 from J, leaving 4 bases between them. Germline V gives CDR1 SGDLS, CDR2 YYNGEE. CDR3 loop: CASSVDLDTQYF. CDR3 DNA sequence: TGTGCCAGCAGCGTAGATCTAGATACGCAGTATTTT. Looking up the rest from reference TRBV9 and TRBJ2-3 gives the full variable domain: DSGVTQTPKHLITATGQRVTLRCSPRSGDLSVYWYQQSLDQGLQFLIQYYNGEERAKGNILERFSAQQFPDLHSELNLSSLELGDSALYFCASSVDLDTQYFGPGTRLTVL.

The J gene is TRBJ2-5, the V gene TRBV2, with 9 nucleotides matching TRBD1. This CDR3 spans 13 amino acids. Per the germline V gene, CDR1 is SNHLY and CDR2 is FYNNEI. DNA for the CDR3: TGTGCTTACCTAGGACAGGGGAAACAGACCCAGTACTTC. This translates into CAYLGQGKQTQYF.

This clone was recorded only once. The chain carries TRBV2 and TRBJ2-7, with 7 bases that match TRBD2. CDR1 SNHLY and CDR2 FYNNEI come from the germline V gene. The CDR3 totals 13 residues. J lost 3 bases, V lost 7 bases, and 6 bases had no gene match. DNA of the CDR3: TGTGCCAGCATCCGTAGCGGGTTCTACGAGCAGTACTTC. Encoded protein: CASIRSGFYEQYF.

The chain has TRBV11-2 and TRBJ2-7, with 12 bases that match TRBD1. J lost 0 bases, V lost 5 bases, and 5 bases had no gene match. Germline-derived CDR1 and CDR2 are SGHAT and FQNNGV. The CDR3 is made up of 16 amino acids. CDR3 in amino acids: CASSTLGQGASYEQYF. For the CDR3, the DNA is TGTGCCAGCAGCACCTTGGGACAGGGGGCCTCCTACGAGCAGTACTTC.

The chain is built from TRBV10-1 and TRBJ2-7, with 8 bases matching TRBD2. Germline assignment: CDR1 WNHNN and CDR2 SYGVQD (reference sequence). The CDR3 totals 14 residues. V shed 2 bases and J 3 bases; nucleotides not matched to a gene: 3. CDR3 in DNA: TGCGCCAGCAGTGAGAACAGCGGGGGCTACGAGCAGTACTTC. Its protein product is CASSENSGGYEQYF.